The source of this T cell receptor beta chain is a study of technical replicates of blood from several donors. The method was immunoSEQ multiplex PCR; TCRdb's version includes in-frame clones alone and lacks a portion of them. The data show over 65,000 clones, approximately 95% seen once. The CDR3 has 13 amino acids. V was shortened by 0 bases and J by 8 bases, with 9 bases between the two germline ends. CDR1 and CDR2 from the germline V gene are SGHRS and YFSETQ. Material: T cells isolated from PBMCs. The chain employs TRBV5-1 and TRBJ2-1; D perhaps matches TRBD2 (5 bases). The sequence derives from a human donor in good health. The CDR3 DNA is TGCGCCAGCAGCTTGGGAGGGATGGATGAGCAGTTCTTC. Protein product: CASSLGGMDEQFF. Full variable domain (rest looked up from reference TRBV5-1 and TRBJ2-1): KAGVTQTPRYLIKTRGQQVTLSCSPISGHRSVSWYQQTPGQGLQFLFEYFSETQRNKGNFPGRFSGRQFSNSRSEMNVSTLELGDSALYLCASSLGGMDEQFFGPGTRLTVL.